The 29 T cell receptor beta chains below were found in one sample sequenced in a study of beta chain features in type 1 diabetes. Sequenced material consisted of expressed TCRB transcripts (all of the isolated RNA was reverse transcribed). Generated by immunoSEQ multiplex PCR, the TCRdb table keeps only in-frame clones and is missing some. This sample has hundreds of thousands of clones, with over 10% found just once. What was sequenced was naive CD4+ T cells from blood. The receptors derive from a young man in good health.

The V and J genes are TRBV6-5 and TRBJ2-5; possibly TRBD2 for D (6 bases). The CDR3 has 13 amino acids. With 6 bases removed from V and 4 bases from J, the gap between germline ends came to 12 bases. Looked up from germline, CDR1 is MNHEY and CDR2 is SVGAGI. For the CDR3, the DNA is TGTGCCAGCAGAGGGGCGGGGATAGAGACCCAGTACTTC. Translating gives CASRGAGIETQYF.

The chain recombines TRBV18 with TRBJ1-3, with D unclear. Deletions cut 5 bases from V and 4 bases from J, with 9 bases between. This CDR3 region has 13 residues. From germline, CDR1 is KGHSH and CDR2 LQKENI. The CDR3 region has the DNA TGTGCCAGCTCATCAGGAACAGGAAACACCATATATTTT. Its protein is CASSSGTGNTIYF.

CDR3 DNA: TGTGCCAGCAGCCAAGATGAAGGGGTTGGAGGCTACACCTTC. The encoded protein is CASSQDEGVGGYTF. The V call is TRBV4-2, the J call TRBJ1-2; a weak D match, TRBD1 (5 bases). CDR3 size: 14 residues. The V end was cut by 0 bases, the J end by 8 bases, with 13 bases between. Germline V CDR1 and CDR2: LGHNA, YNFKEQ.

This clone has a handful of counts. The chain combines TRBV7-3 with TRBJ2-1; 7 bases line up with TRBD2. V was pared by 1 base and J by 4 bases, with 7 bases of the junction left unmatched. CDR1 SGHTA and CDR2 FQGTGA come from the germline V gene. The CDR3 is 16 amino acids. CDR3 region: CASSLRVGREYNEQFF. CDR3 nucleotide sequence: TGTGCCAGCAGCTTAAGGGTGGGGCGGGAGTACAATGAGCAGTTCTTC. Full variable domain (rest looked up from reference TRBV7-3 and TRBJ2-1): GAGVSQTPSNKVTEKGKYVELRCDPISGHTALYWYRQSLGQGPEFLIYFQGTGAADDSGLPNDRFFAVRPEGSVSTLKIQRTERGDSAVYLCASSLRVGREYNEQFFGPGTRLTVL.

The chain couples TRBV27 to TRBJ2-1, with 11 bases that match TRBD2. The CDR3 consists of 13 residues. Trimming removed 6 bases from V and 16 bases from J; junction bases left unmatched: 11. Germline V gives CDR1 MNHEY, CDR2 SMNVEV (reference sequence). The CDR3 coding sequence is TGTGCCAGCAGGCCGACTAGCGGGATCCCAGTTTTCTTC. Protein sequence: CASRPTSGIPVFF.

CDR3 in amino acids: CASSLDSEAFF. The CDR3 region has the DNA TGCGCCAGCAGCCTTGACAGTGAAGCTTTCTTT. This chain connects TRBV5-1 to TRBJ1-1, with a tentative D call TRBD1 (5 bases). The V end lost 4 bases, the J end lost 7 bases, and 8 bases lay between the germline ends. In germline, CDR1 is SGHRS, CDR2 YFSETQ. CDR3 length: 11 amino acids.

This clone was seen more than once but under ten times. The V and J genes are TRBV29-1 and TRBJ1-2, with unresolved D. V shed 7 bases and J shed 4 bases, with 13 bases lying between them. From germline, CDR1 is SQVTM and CDR2 ANQGSEA. The CDR3 covers 12 residues. This CDR3 reads CSATLPGYGYTF. CDR3 nucleotides: TGCAGCGCTACACTACCGGGCTATGGCTACACCTTC.

This clone turned up a few times. The genes are TRBV11-2 and TRBJ2-5; TRBD2 matches 7 bases. The CDR3 totals 15 residues. The junction had 9 bases not matched to a gene; V was cut back by 3 bases and J by 5 bases. CDR1 and CDR2 from the germline V gene are SGHAT and FQNNGV. The CDR3 sequence: CASSFTSGVTETQYF. The CDR3 DNA reads as TGTGCCAGCAGCTTTACCAGCGGGGTGACGGAGACCCAGTACTTC.

This clone was picked up a small number of times. V gene TRBV29-1 combines with J gene TRBJ1-2; TRBD1 matches 11 bases. Per germline, CDR1 SQVTM and CDR2 ANQGSEA. This CDR3 spans 12 amino acids. V gave up 6 bases and J gave up 7 bases; unmatched junction bases: 4. CDR3 in DNA: TGCAGCGTCGGACAGGGGGCGGGTGGCTACACCTTC. The encoded protein is CSVGQGAGGYTF.

This chain uses TRBV5-1 with TRBJ2-3; 7 bases are a match to TRBD1. CDR1 is SGHRS, CDR2 YFSETQ, per germline. The CDR3 consists of 16 residues. The J segment lost 3 bases and the V segment lost 0 bases, leaving 7 bases of the junction unmatched. The CDR3 protein is CASSLAGTARTDTQYF. In DNA form, the CDR3 reads TGCGCCAGCAGCTTGGCGGGGACAGCGAGAACAGATACGCAGTATTTT. The whole variable domain, remainder taken from reference TRBV5-1 and TRBJ2-3, is KAGVTQTPRYLIKTRGQQVTLSCSPISGHRSVSWYQQTPGQGLQFLFEYFSETQRNKGNFPGRFSGRQFSNSRSEMNVSTLELGDSALYLCASSLAGTARTDTQYFGPGTRLTVL.

The chain uses TRBV29-1 and TRBJ2-3; 8 bases line up with TRBD2. The J segment lost 3 bases and the V segment lost 7 bases, leaving 9 bases of the junction unmatched. Looked up from germline, CDR1 is SQVTM and CDR2 is ANQGSEA. This CDR3 is built from 14 residues. CDR3 residues: CSGAGGGVTDTQYF. In nucleotides, the CDR3 is TGCAGCGGGGCCGGGGGGGGAGTTACAGATACGCAGTATTTT.

This clone was detected only a few times. The CDR3 region is CASSLDGGGTELVYEQYF. The CDR3 DNA follows: TGTGCCAGCAGCTTAGATGGCGGGGGAACCGAACTTGTATACGAGCAGTACTTC. The chain recombines TRBV7-2 with TRBJ2-7, with 7 bases lining up with TRBD2. With 1 base clipped from V and 4 bases from J, the junction kept 16 bases outside the gene matches. The CDR3 has 18 residues. Germline assignment: CDR1 SGHTA and CDR2 FQGNSA.

There are a few counts of this clone. Additional DNA sequences in this sample encode the identical CDR3. The CDR3, as DNA: TGCGCCAGCAGCTTAGGGCTAGCGGGGGCCGAGCAGTACTTC. Translation: CASSLGLAGAEQYF. The J gene is TRBJ2-7, the V gene TRBV5-1; 10 bases map to TRBD2. Trimming removed 2 bases from V and 6 bases from J; junction bases left unmatched: 5. In germline, CDR1 is SGHRS, CDR2 YFSETQ. The CDR3 totals 14 residues.

V and J are TRBV28 and TRBJ2-4, with D possibly being TRBD1 (5 bases). The CDR3 sequence is 16 residues long. In germline, CDR1 is MDHEN, CDR2 SYDVKM. Trimming cost V 2 bases and J 2 bases, with 13 bases left between them. The CDR3 is CASSLITDSTKNIQYF. The DNA for the CDR3 is TGTGCCAGCAGTTTAATTACCGACAGCACCAAAAACATTCAGTACTTC.

In this sample, this clone turned up a few times. The chain carries TRBV9 and TRBJ1-5; D is possibly TRBD1 (5 bases). The CDR3 is 15 amino acids. Germline V gives CDR1 SGDLS, CDR2 YYNGEE. Trimming took off 7 bases at V and 2 bases at J, with 16 bases between the two ends. The CDR3 is CASAAGVGGNQPQHF. The CDR3, as DNA: TGTGCCAGCGCGGCGGGGGTTGGAGGCAATCAGCCCCAGCATTTT.

The chain carries TRBV9 and TRBJ2-5; 7 nucleotides match TRBD2. The V gene end was trimmed by 3 bases and the J gene end by 0 bases; junction bases not matched to a gene: 5. In germline, CDR1 is SGDLS, CDR2 YYNGEE. CDR3 size: 15 residues. CDR3 in amino acids: CASSGIRGDQETQYF. The CDR3 DNA sequence: TGTGCCAGCAGCGGCATTCGGGGGGACCAAGAGACCCAGTACTTC.

This clone showed up just a few times. The chain carries TRBV25-1 and TRBJ2-5, with 8 bases matching TRBD1. This CDR3 comprises 16 residues. The J segment lost 3 bases and the V segment lost 2 bases, leaving 8 bases of the junction unmatched. Germline CDR1 is MGHDK and CDR2 is SYGVNS. CDR3 residues: CASSEGARGLEETQYF. CDR3 DNA: TGTGCCAGCAGTGAAGGGGCCAGGGGGCTTGAAGAGACCCAGTACTTC.

A few counts support this clone. This chain links TRBV7-2 with TRBJ2-7, with TRBD2 identical over 7 bases. The length of the CDR3 is 13 residues. Germline V gene lookup returns CDR1 SGHTA and CDR2 FQGNSA. The V segment lost 7 bases and the J segment 4 bases; nucleotides outside the gene matches: 7. CDR3 in DNA: TGTGCCAGCACCATGGGGAGGGAATACGAGCAGTACTTC. Its translation is CASTMGREYEQYF. Filled out from reference TRBV7-2 and TRBJ2-7, the complete variable domain reads GAGVSQSPSNKVTEKGKDVELRCDPISGHTALYWYRQSLGQGLEFLIYFQGNSAPDKSGLPSDRFSAERTGGSVSTLTIQRTQQEDSAVYLCASTMGREYEQYFGPGTRLTVT.

This clone came up a few times. The chain uses TRBV11-1 and TRBJ2-1; 7 bases are shared with TRBD2. The CDR3 consists of 16 residues. Trimming at V came to 7 bases and at J to 0 bases, leaving 9 bases not matched to a gene. CDR1 and CDR2 from the germline V gene are SGHAT and FQDESV (reference sequence). This chain's CDR3 is CASTWGGPSSYNEQFF. The CDR3 DNA sequence: TGTGCCAGCACCTGGGGGGGTCCGAGCTCCTACAATGAGCAGTTCTTC.

The CDR3 loop is CASSLGRASTEAFF. DNA for the CDR3: TGTGCCAGCAGCTTGGGCAGGGCGAGCACTGAAGCTTTCTTT. The chain recombines TRBV7-9 with TRBJ1-1; D is possibly TRBD1 (5 bases). Trimming pared 3 bases from V and 4 bases from J, leaving 12 bases between. The CDR3 covers 14 residues. Germline CDR1 and CDR2: SEHNR and FQNEAQ (reference sequence).

The chain recombines TRBV15 with TRBJ1-1; D remains unclear. CDR1 LNHNV and CDR2 YYDKDF come from the germline V gene (reference sequence). The CDR3 contains 13 residues. The V end was cut by 2 bases, the J end by 4 bases, with 8 bases between. The CDR3 DNA sequence: TGTGCCACCAGCAGATCCGGGGTCACTGAAGCTTTCTTT. It is translated as CATSRSGVTEAFF.

The V and J genes are TRBV4-1 and TRBJ2-2, with D unresolved. The germline V and J ends were trimmed by 4 bases and 5 bases, with 11 bases remaining between them. The CDR3 sequence is 14 residues long. From germline, CDR1 is MGHRA and CDR2 YSYEKL. CDR3 residues: CASSLQVRTGELFF. As DNA, the CDR3 is TGCGCCAGCAGCCTCCAAGTCCGGACCGGGGAGCTGTTTTTT.

The chain employs TRBV30 and TRBJ1-1; D gene uncertain. In germline, CDR1 is GTSNPN, CDR2 SVGIG (reference sequence). The CDR3 runs to 12 residues. Trimming cost V 0 bases and J 4 bases, with 6 bases left between them. CDR3: CAWSVLSTEAFF. CDR3 bases: TGTGCCTGGAGTGTTTTGAGCACTGAAGCTTTCTTT.

J is TRBJ2-1 and V is TRBV28; 11 bases fit TRBD2. Germline loops: CDR1 MDHEN, CDR2 SYDVKM. This CDR3 is 14 amino acids long. V was pared by 10 bases and J by 8 bases, with 10 bases of the junction left unmatched. In DNA form, the CDR3 reads TGTGCCACCGTCCCTAGCGGGAGGAGAGATGAGCAGTTCTTC. It is translated as CATVPSGRRDEQFF.

This clone has just a few counts. An end of the junction does not agree with germline; a read error may underlie this. The chain recombines TRBV5-4 with TRBJ2-5; unclear D gene. Germline V lookup: CDR1 SGHNT, CDR2 YYREEE (reference sequence). The CDR3 spans 16 residues. The CDR3 DNA sequence: TGCGCCAGCAGCCAAGATTTTGGCAGAAACCAAGAGACCCAGTACTTC. The encoded protein is CASSQDFGRNQETQYF. Complete variable domain (other parts from reference TRBV5-4 and TRBJ2-5): ETGVTQSPTHLIKTRGQQVTLRCSSQSGHNTVSWYQQALGQGPQFIFQYYREEENGRGNFPPRFSGLQFPNYSSELNVNALELDDSALYLCASSQDFGRNQETQYFGPGTRLLVL.

The chain links TRBV5-4 to TRBJ1-2, with TRBD1 matching 7 bases. Unmatched junction bases numbered 5, after V lost 2 bases and J lost 7 bases. Germline V gives CDR1 SGHNT, CDR2 YYREEE (reference sequence). The CDR3 consists of 13 residues. The CDR3 DNA reads as TGTGCCAGCAGCTTCCAGGGGGTCCCTGGCTACACCTTC. It encodes CASSFQGVPGYTF.

The chain links TRBV30 to TRBJ2-1; 10 bases are shared with TRBD2. Germline loops: CDR1 GTSNPN, CDR2 SVGIG (reference sequence). This CDR3 has 13 residues. Trimming removed 3 bases from V and 8 bases from J; junction bases left unmatched: 4. CDR3 nucleotide sequence: TGTGCCTGGAGCCAAGGGACTAGCGATGAGCAGTTCTTC. This encodes CAWSQGTSDEQFF. Using reference TRBV30 and TRBJ2-1 for the parts outside the CDR3, the full variable domain is SQTIHQWPATLVQPVGSPLSLECTVEGTSNPNLYWYRQAAGRGLQLLFYSVGIGQISSEVPQNLSASRPQDRQFILSSKKLLLSDSGFYLCAWSQGTSDEQFFGPGTRLTVL.

The genes are TRBV4-1 and TRBJ2-1; 9 bases agree with TRBD2. This CDR3 spans 17 amino acids. CDR1 and CDR2 from the germline V gene are MGHRA and YSYEKL. With V trimmed by 1 base and J by 0 bases, 4 bases remained unmatched. Here the CDR3 DNA reads TGCGCCAGCAGCCAAGCTAGCGGGGCGCGCTCCTACAATGAGCAGTTCTTC. This sequence encodes CASSQASGARSYNEQFF.

The J gene is TRBJ1-2, the V gene TRBV30; TRBD1 might be the D (6 bases). Between the trimmed V and J ends, which lost 0 bases and 11 bases, there was a span of 10 bases. This CDR3 has 11 amino acids. Germline V gives CDR1 GTSNPN, CDR2 SVGIG (reference sequence). CDR3 in DNA: TGTGCCTGGAGTGTCGCCAGGGGATACACCTTC. Amino acid sequence: CAWSVARGYTF.